A single sample gave rise to the 15 T cell receptor beta chains below, sequenced in a study of cytomegalovirus exposure and HLA in healthy donors. This PCR relied on a set of 60 Vbeta primers and 13 Jbeta primers. Using immunoSEQ multiplex PCR, the repertoire was profiled, and TCRdb retains in-frame clones only, with some absent. The top ten clones hold 9.5% to 10% of a sample with 160,000 or so clones, 80% of them seen once. Sequencing was done on a sample of PBMCs. The receptors were gathered from a man between 18 and 29 years old in good health and CMV-seropositive.

This sequence joins TRBV2 and TRBJ1-1; 9 bases line up with TRBD1. There are 15 residues in the CDR3. Per the germline V gene, CDR1 is SNHLY and CDR2 is FYNNEI. V lost 5 bases, J lost 3 bases, and 7 bases stayed unmatched. CDR3 in DNA: TGTGCCAGCAGTCCGGACAGGGGAGCAGACACTGAAGCTTTCTTT. The encoded protein is CASSPDRGADTEAFF.

This rearrangement joins TRBV5-8 to TRBJ2-1, with no clear D. Germline V lookup: CDR1 SGHTS, CDR2 YDEGEE. V was shortened by 0 bases and J by 2 bases, with 9 bases between the two germline ends. The CDR3 totals 15 residues. The CDR3 DNA sequence: TGTGCCAGCAGCTTGGGACTTATAACCTACAATGAGCAGTTCTTC. It specifies CASSLGLITYNEQFF.

CDR3 region: CASSQVIWAGELEQYF. In DNA, the CDR3 is TGCGCCAGCAGCCAAGTTATATGGGCAGGGGAGCTCGAGCAGTACTTC. The chain is built from TRBV4-1 and TRBJ2-7, with D tentatively TRBD1 (6 bases). V gave up 1 base and J gave up 6 bases, with 19 bases separating them. CDR3 size: 16 residues. Germline CDR1 is MGHRA and CDR2 is YSYEKL.

The J gene is TRBJ2-1, the V gene TRBV13, with TRBD2 identical over 10 bases. V lost 3 bases to trimming and J lost 8 bases; unmatched junction nucleotides: 4. Looked up from germline, CDR1 is PRHDT and CDR2 is FYEKMQ (reference sequence). The CDR3 covers 14 residues. The CDR3 spells CASSLPGTSDEQFF. CDR3 nucleotides: TGTGCCAGCAGCTTGCCCGGGACTAGCGATGAGCAGTTCTTC.

The chain is built from TRBV7-9 and TRBJ1-2; 7 bases are shared with TRBD1. J lost 8 bases, V lost 3 bases, and 6 bases had no gene match. The CDR3 has 13 amino acids. Germline values: CDR1 SEHNR, CDR2 FQNEAQ (reference sequence). The CDR3 bases are TGTGCCAGCAGCTTCTTAGGGGGCAGGGGCTACACCTTC. Translated, it gives CASSFLGGRGYTF.

The chain recombines TRBV5-1 with TRBJ2-6; 7 bases are shared with TRBD1. Germline-derived CDR1 and CDR2 are SGHRS and YFSETQ. V dropped 6 bases and J dropped 0; count of bases not matched to a gene: 9. The CDR3 runs to 17 residues. The CDR3 region has the DNA TGCGCCAGCATGGAGACAGGGTCATTCTCTGGGGCCAACGTCCTGACTTTC. Translating gives CASMETGSFSGANVLTF.

The chain employs TRBV5-1 and TRBJ2-5; TRBD1 is a possible D gene (6 bases). Germline V CDR1 and CDR2: SGHRS, YFSETQ. With 0 bases removed from V and 5 bases from J, the gap between germline ends came to 11 bases. The CDR3 length is 14 residues. CDR3 loop: CASSLGGQGETQYF. The CDR3 DNA is TGCGCCAGCAGCTTGGGGGGACAAGGGGAGACCCAGTACTTC.

CDR3 nucleotides: TGTGCCTGGAGGGTGGCAGCGGGGGGCGAGCAGTACTTC. Its protein product is CAWRVAAGGEQYF. This sequence joins TRBV30 and TRBJ2-7; 9 positions match TRBD2. The CDR3 covers 13 residues. V shed 3 bases, J shed 6 bases, and the junction held 6 bases outside the gene matches. CDR1 and CDR2 from the germline V gene are GTSNPN and SVGIG (reference sequence).

The CDR3 DNA reads TGCGCCAGCAGCTTGGAAGGAGCGCCCTATGGCTACACCTTC. It codes for CASSLEGAPYGYTF. V and J are TRBV5-1 and TRBJ1-2; D gene ambiguous. The CDR3 covers 14 residues. Trimming shortened V by 0 bases and J by 4 bases, and 10 bases separated the two germline ends. The germline CDR1 and CDR2 sequences are SGHRS and YFSETQ.

The chain links TRBV6-4 to TRBJ2-5; 12 bases agree with TRBD1. Germline CDR1 and CDR2: MRHNA and SNTAGT. The CDR3 has 15 amino acids. The V gene end was trimmed by 2 bases and the J gene end by 3 bases; junction bases not matched to a gene: 1. The CDR3 region has the DNA TGTGCCAGCAGTGACGGGACAGGGGGCAAAGAGACCCAGTACTTC. Translated, it gives CASSDGTGGKETQYF.

V and J are TRBV6-6 and TRBJ2-3; D perhaps matches TRBD2 (7 bases). CDR1 is MNHNY, CDR2 SVGAGI, per germline (reference sequence). Trimming took 5 bases from V and 2 from J, leaving 14 bases between them. The CDR3 runs to 15 residues. CDR3 in DNA: TGTGCCAGCAGTGAGGGGGGGAGGGCCACAGATACGCAGTATTTT. Protein sequence: CASSEGGRATDTQYF.

This chain joins TRBV2 and TRBJ2-2; 10 nucleotides agree with TRBD2. Germline CDR1 is SNHLY and CDR2 is FYNNEI. There are 18 residues in the CDR3. J was trimmed by 3 bases and V by 9 bases; bases with no gene match: 16. CDR3 DNA sequence: TGTGCCAGAGCCAAAAGCGGGGGGGCCGTCGTCGACACCGGGGAGCTGTTTTTT. Residues: CARAKSGGAVVDTGELFF. The whole variable domain, remainder taken from reference TRBV2 and TRBJ2-2, is EPEVTQTPSHQVTQMGQEVILRCVPISNHLYFYWYRQILGQKVEFLVSFYNNEISEKSEIFDDQFSVERPDGSNFTLKIRSTKLEDSAMYFCARAKSGGAVVDTGELFFGEGSRLTVL.

This chain connects TRBV19 to TRBJ1-5; D perhaps matches TRBD1 (6 bases). Per germline, CDR1 LNHDA and CDR2 SQIVND (reference sequence). The CDR3 has 17 residues. With 0 bases removed from V and 0 bases from J, the gap between germline ends came to 12 bases. The CDR3 here is CASSIDSTGSSNQPQHF. The CDR3 DNA reads as TGTGCCAGTAGTATAGACTCGACAGGCTCTAGCAATCAGCCCCAGCATTTT. Full variable domain (missing parts from reference TRBV19 and TRBJ1-5): DGGITQSPKYLFRKEGQNVTLSCEQNLNHDAMYWYRQDPGQGLRLIYYSQIVNDFQKGDIAEGYSVSREKKESFPLTVTSAQKNPTAFYLCASSIDSTGSSNQPQHFGDGTRLSIL.

J is TRBJ2-7 and V is TRBV27; 8 nucleotides agree with TRBD2. The CDR3 runs 15 residues. V was pared by 4 bases and J by 4 bases, with 9 bases of the junction left unmatched. Germline CDR1 MNHEY, CDR2 SMNVEV (reference sequence). CDR3 loop: CASSYSGLAGYEQYF. DNA of the CDR3: TGTGCCAGCAGTTACTCCGGACTAGCTGGGTACGAGCAGTACTTC.

The chain is built from TRBV18 and TRBJ1-1; TRBD1 matches 8 bases. The CDR3 covers 15 residues. V lost 0 bases and J lost 6; bases outside the gene matches: 6. Germline CDR1 reads KGHSH; CDR2 reads LQKENI. The CDR3 loop is CASSPPGQGWPEAFF. The CDR3 DNA reads as TGTGCCAGCTCACCACCCGGACAGGGTTGGCCTGAAGCTTTCTTT.